The sequence of this TCR beta chain was determined in a study of Ad26.COV2.S vaccination and SARS-CoV-2 variants. Study-wide results and caveats: Vaccine and placebo groups showed comparable non-spike TCR breadth.

This sample's treatment: around 19 received Ad26.COV2.S at low or high dose, single or two shots; about 5 received placebo; per-sample allocation not given. The study sampled participants on day 63 after the first vaccine or placebo injection. With respect to this clone: As yet, its antigen is unknown.

CDR1 and CDR2 from the germline V gene are SGDLS and YYNGEE. Losses at the gene ends were 4 bases for V and 6 bases for J; bases not matched to a gene: 13. The CDR3 covers 15 residues. Profiled with immunoSEQ multiplex PCR; TCRdb holds only in-frame clones, not every one. The sample contains about 400,000 clones, around nine tenths of which appear only once. Sequences were derived from peripheral blood, sampled in a trial of Ad26.COV2.S vaccine versus placebo. The chain carries TRBV9 and TRBJ2-7; 7 nucleotides match TRBD2. This clonotype was sampled from a person between 18 and 59 years old who received the Ad26.COV2.S COVID-19 vaccine or a placebo. The CDR3 loop reads CASSRGAGEGGEQYF. DNA of the CDR3: TGTGCCAGCAGCCGGGGTGCGGGAGAAGGAGGCGAGCAGTACTTC.